Following are 10 T cell receptor beta chains from one sample sequenced in a study of T cells in tuberculosis. This table comes from immunoSEQ multiplex PCR, and its TCRdb copy is limited to in-frame clones, with some not included. The table shows more than 30,000 clones, with 95% to 97% occurring only once. Sequencing was performed on PBMCs. Every receptor here comes from a donor aged 5-35 years with latent tuberculosis or without tuberculosis infection.

The rearrangement joins TRBV19 to TRBJ1-4, with 12 bases matching TRBD1. The CDR3 runs 16 residues. Trimming took 5 bases from V and 3 from J; bases not matched to a gene: 4. The germline CDR1 and CDR2 sequences are LNHDA and SQIVND (reference sequence). The CDR3 here is CASSGDRGRSNEKLFF. CDR3 nucleotide sequence: TGTGCCAGTAGTGGGGACAGGGGGCGATCTAATGAAAAACTGTTTTTT.

The chain couples TRBV5-6 to TRBJ2-1; the D is unclear. With 2 bases removed from V and 8 bases from J, the gap between germline ends came to 5 bases. Germline-derived CDR1 and CDR2 are SGHDT and YYEEEE. The CDR3 runs 11 residues. The CDR3: CASSFSHEQFF. The CDR3 DNA reads as TGTGCCAGCAGCTTCAGTCATGAGCAGTTCTTC.

The gene calls are TRBV28 and TRBJ2-6, with a possible D match to TRBD1 (6 bases). Per the germline V gene, CDR1 is MDHEN and CDR2 is SYDVKM. This CDR3 has 17 residues. V lost 5 bases to trimming and J lost 2 bases, with 16 bases between them. CDR3 loop: CASSPLRGGAGANVLTF. The CDR3 bases are TGTGCCAGCAGTCCCCTACGAGGGGGTGCTGGGGCCAACGTCCTGACTTTC.

V gene TRBV2 combines with J gene TRBJ1-4, with TRBD1 matching over 9 bases. The V segment lost 8 bases and the J segment 6 bases; nucleotides outside the gene matches: 1. This CDR3 spans 12 amino acids. CDR1 and CDR2 from the germline V gene are SNHLY and FYNNEI. The DNA for the CDR3 is TGTGCCAGCGGGACAGGGTATGAAAAACTGTTTTTT. Encoded protein: CASGTGYEKLFF.

The CDR3 region is CASTPFTGVNTEAFF. Written as DNA, the CDR3 is TGCGCCAGCACACCATTCACAGGGGTGAACACTGAAGCTTTCTTT. This chain connects TRBV23-1 to TRBJ1-1, with TRBD1 matching 7 bases. TRBV23-1 falls under the ORF class, with uncertain function. This CDR3 has 15 amino acids. J gave up 0 bases and V 7 bases, and 8 bases lay outside the gene matches.

This chain connects TRBV7-2 to TRBJ2-1; TRBD2 agrees at 8 bases. Germline V gene lookup returns CDR1 SGHTA and CDR2 FQGNSA. V lost 4 bases, J lost 5 bases, and 4 bases stayed unmatched. This CDR3 is built from 14 residues. The CDR3 sequence is CASSSRGADNEQFF. The CDR3 nucleotides are TGTGCCAGCAGCTCGCGGGGGGCCGACAATGAGCAGTTCTTC.

J is TRBJ1-2 and V is TRBV2, with D perhaps matching TRBD1 (5 bases). CDR1 is SNHLY, CDR2 FYNNEI, per germline. The CDR3 is made up of 13 amino acids. V dropped 7 bases and J dropped 4 bases, with 13 bases sitting between them. CDR3 residues: CASKTETFYGYTF. In nucleotides, the CDR3 is TGTGCCAGCAAGACAGAGACCTTCTATGGCTACACCTTC.

The chain uses TRBV2 and TRBJ2-3; tentatively, D is TRBD1 (6 bases). Per germline, CDR1 SNHLY and CDR2 FYNNEI. The V and J ends lost 6 bases and 0 bases respectively, with 13 bases between them. The CDR3 has 15 amino acids. DNA for the CDR3: TGTGCCAGCAGCACCTCCAGGGGAAGCACAGATACGCAGTATTTT. It codes for CASSTSRGSTDTQYF.

The chain links TRBV5-1 to TRBJ2-7; 15 bases are shared with TRBD2. CDR1 and CDR2 (germline): SGHRS, YFSETQ. The CDR3 spans 22 residues. The junction had 21 bases not matched to a gene; V was cut back by 4 bases and J by 1 base. CDR3 sequence: CASSGGGPLPWTSGRGSYEQYF. CDR3 DNA sequence: TGCGCCAGCAGCGGGGGCGGCCCTCTCCCATGGACTAGCGGGAGGGGTTCCTACGAGCAGTACTTC.

The chain uses TRBV6-1 and TRBJ2-3, with a possible D match to TRBD1 (6 bases). This CDR3 region has 16 residues. V was shortened by 0 bases and J by 1 base, with 11 bases between the two germline ends. Germline CDR1 reads MNHNS; CDR2 reads SASEGT. DNA of the CDR3: TGTGCCAGCAGTGAAGCGGGAACAGGGCGCACAGATACGCAGTATTTT. It translates to CASSEAGTGRTDTQYF.